The 21 T cell receptor beta chains listed next were all sequenced from one sample in a study of blood T cell repertoires in COVID-19. Data came from immunoSEQ multiplex PCR; TCRdb stores just in-frame clones and leaves some out. The data show 75,000 to 85,000 clones, with roughly 85% seen just once and around 40% held by the top ten. Sequencing input: peripheral blood. The source is a human donor in a cohort sampled during active COVID-19.

The V call is TRBV28, the J call TRBJ1-2, with 9 nucleotides matching TRBD1. The CDR3 sequence is 15 residues long. Losses at the gene ends were 5 bases for V and 7 bases for J; bases not matched to a gene: 11. The germline CDR1 and CDR2 sequences are MDHEN and SYDVKM. CDR3 in amino acids: CASSVSGTGIRGYTF. CDR3 in DNA: TGTGCCAGCAGTGTCTCCGGGACAGGGATTCGTGGCTACACCTTC.

The chain combines TRBV11-3 with TRBJ2-5; the match to TRBD2 covers 7 bases. The CDR3 length is 13 residues. The germline CDR1 and CDR2 sequences are SGHNT and YENEEA. With V trimmed by 3 bases and J by 5 bases, 3 bases remained unmatched. The CDR3 DNA reads TGTGCCAGCAGCTTTGGGGGAGGGGAGACCCAGTACTTC. It specifies CASSFGGGETQYF.

The chain has TRBV6-5 and TRBJ2-5, with 9 bases aligning to TRBD2. V lost 6 bases, J lost 5 bases, and 7 bases stayed unmatched. This CDR3 is built from 14 residues. Germline lookup yields CDR1 MNHEY and CDR2 SVGAGI. CDR3 loop: CASSPGLAGETQYF. CDR3 bases: TGTGCCAGCAGCCCGGGACTAGCCGGTGAGACCCAGTACTTC.

This chain joins TRBV18 and TRBJ1-1; 8 bases match TRBD1. CDR1 is KGHSH, CDR2 LQKENI, per germline. Trimming took 2 bases from V and 7 from J; bases not matched to a gene: 3. The length of the CDR3 is 13 residues. The CDR3 region has the DNA TGTGCCAGCTCACCAGGGACAGGCGATGAAGCTTTCTTT. Encoded protein: CASSPGTGDEAFF.

The table lists this clone with a count of one. The genes are TRBV15 and TRBJ1-2; D remains unclear. The length of the CDR3 is 15 residues. Germline V gene sequence: CDR1 LNHNV, CDR2 YYDKDF (reference sequence). Trimming left V 0 bases short and J 1 base short, with 9 bases between. This CDR3 reads CATSRDVEGNYGYTF. The CDR3 DNA sequence: TGTGCCACCAGCAGAGATGTCGAGGGTAACTATGGCTACACCTTC. The complete variable domain, with remaining parts taken from reference TRBV15 and TRBJ1-2, reads DAMVIQNPRYQVTQFGKPVTLSCSQTLNHNVMYWYQQKSSQAPKLLFHYYDKDFNNEADTPDNFQSRRPNTSFCFLDIRSPGLGDTAMYLCATSRDVEGNYGYTFGSGTRLTVV.

V is TRBV2 and J is TRBJ2-7; possibly TRBD1 for D (7 bases). CDR3 length: 12 amino acids. V was trimmed by 7 bases and J by 1 base, leaving 8 bases between them. Germline V gives CDR1 SNHLY, CDR2 FYNNEI. Here the CDR3 reads CASTGGSYEQYF. The CDR3 bases are TGTGCCAGCACAGGGGGGTCCTACGAGCAGTACTTC.

The chain is built from TRBV11-2 and TRBJ2-3; tentative D call: TRBD1 (6 bases). This CDR3 has 12 residues. The germline CDR1 and CDR2 sequences are SGHAT and FQNNGV. Trimming took off 5 bases at V and 9 bases at J, with 12 bases between the two ends. The CDR3 DNA reads as TGTGCCAGCAGCCAAAATAGGGGGACGCAGTATTTT. Residues: CASSQNRGTQYF.

This clone has more than one count but fewer than ten. J is TRBJ1-6 and V is TRBV5-6, with a weak D call TRBD1 (5 bases). Germline CDR1 SGHDT, CDR2 YYEEEE. The CDR3 length is 16 residues. Trimming cost V 4 bases and J 9 bases, with 20 bases left between them. The CDR3: CASSTGTGSPSSPLHF. In DNA, the CDR3 is TGTGCCAGCAGCACCGGTACAGGCTCCCCCAGTTCACCCCTCCACTTT.

The CDR3 bases are TGCGCCAGCAGCCGAGCGGGATCTCAAGAGACCCAGTACTTC. This codes for CASSRAGSQETQYF. The chain links TRBV10-2 to TRBJ2-5; 7 bases align to TRBD2. The germline gives CDR1 WSHSY, CDR2 SAAADI. The CDR3 totals 14 residues. V shed 6 bases, J shed 2 bases, and the junction held 6 bases outside the gene matches.

This clone was counted a single time. In nucleotides, the CDR3 is TGTGCCAGCAGTTCGACAGGGACTGAAGCTTTCTTT. It encodes CASSSTGTEAFF. This rearrangement joins TRBV27 to TRBJ1-1; TRBD1 matches 7 bases. The junction had 1 base not matched to a gene; V was cut back by 4 bases and J by 5 bases. CDR1 and CDR2 (germline): MNHEY, SMNVEV (reference sequence). The length of the CDR3 is 12 residues.

V gene TRBV27 combines with J gene TRBJ2-2, with 10 bases identical to TRBD1. The CDR3 runs to 18 residues. The germline V gene has CDR1 MNHEY and CDR2 SMNVEV (reference sequence). V gave up 3 bases and J gave up 8 bases; unmatched junction bases: 15. The CDR3 region has the DNA TGTGCCAGCAGTTTTAGGGTCCTGGTGGGACAGGGGACAGGGGAGCTGTTTTTT. Protein: CASSFRVLVGQGTGELFF.

This clone was counted once. V usage is TRBV7-9 and J usage is TRBJ2-3; 11 positions match TRBD1. V was clipped by 5 bases and J by 6 bases; unmatched bases: 10. CDR1 SEHNR and CDR2 FQNEAQ come from the germline V gene (reference sequence). The CDR3 contains 16 residues. Written as DNA, the CDR3 is TGTGCCAGCAGCAATTACGGGACAGGGGGTTCGGATACGCAGTATTTT. This translates into CASSNYGTGGSDTQYF.

DNA for the CDR3: TGTGCCAGCAGCTTACCCTCCGGGACTATCAACACCGGGGAGCTGTTTTTT. Translation gives CASSLPSGTINTGELFF. The chain joins TRBV7-6 to TRBJ2-2, with TRBD2 matching over 7 bases. V shed 2 bases and J 2 bases; nucleotides not matched to a gene: 8. Germline V CDR1 and CDR2: SGHVS, FNYEAQ. The CDR3 runs to 17 residues.

V usage is TRBV6-2 or TRBV6-3 and J usage is TRBJ2-1, with TRBD2 identical over 8 bases. Germline V CDR1 and CDR2: MNHEY, SVGEGT. The V segment lost 4 bases and the J segment 3 bases; nucleotides outside the gene matches: 8. CDR3 length: 16 residues. CDR3 loop: CASSSFRGGRYNEQFF. Written as DNA, the CDR3 is TGTGCCAGCAGTTCATTTCGGGGGGGCCGCTACAATGAGCAGTTCTTC.

This clone was recorded only once. The chain joins TRBV9 to TRBJ1-5, with D perhaps matching TRBD1 (6 bases). Germline-derived CDR1 and CDR2 are SGDLS and YYNGEE. There are 14 residues in the CDR3. The germline V and J ends were trimmed by 0 bases and 6 bases, with 10 bases remaining between them. DNA of the CDR3: TGTGCCAGCAGCGTAGCAGGGGAAGGTCAGCCCCAGCATTTT. Amino acid sequence: CASSVAGEGQPQHF. The variable domain in full, with the rest retrieved from reference TRBV9 and TRBJ1-5, is DSGVTQTPKHLITATGQRVTLRCSPRSGDLSVYWYQQSLDQGLQFLIQYYNGEERAKGNILERFSAQQFPDLHSELNLSSLELGDSALYFCASSVAGEGQPQHFGDGTRLSIL.

The chain couples TRBV2 to TRBJ2-7; 11 positions agree with TRBD2. CDR3 length: 15 residues. Germline V gives CDR1 SNHLY, CDR2 FYNNEI. J lost 6 bases, V lost 1 base, and 5 bases had no gene match. CDR3 DNA sequence: TGTGCCAGCAGTGAAGAAGAGACTAGCGGGGCCGAGCAGTACTTC. Protein product: CASSEEETSGAEQYF.

This chain uses TRBV28 with TRBJ2-7; no clear D. CDR1 MDHEN and CDR2 SYDVKM come from the germline V gene. The V and J ends lost 8 bases and 3 bases respectively, with 14 bases between them. There are 13 residues in the CDR3. The CDR3 loop reads CASRTVSSYEQYF. The CDR3 DNA follows: TGTGCCAGCCGAACGGTATCTAGCTACGAGCAGTACTTC.

The J gene is TRBJ2-3, the V gene TRBV9; TRBD2 agrees at 10 bases. V shed 9 bases, J shed 2 bases, and the junction held 9 bases outside the gene matches. The germline CDR1 and CDR2 sequences are SGDLS and YYNGEE. CDR3 length: 15 amino acids. The CDR3 is CATNSGGKSTDTQYF. CDR3 coding DNA: TGTGCCACCAATAGCGGGGGGAAATCCACAGATACGCAGTATTTT.

CDR3 nucleotides: TGTGCCAGCAGTTACCGGCCCTTCGACAGAAGCTCCTACGAGCAGTACTTC. This sequence encodes CASSYRPFDRSSYEQYF. The rearrangement uses TRBV27 and TRBJ2-7; D may be TRBD1 (5 bases). CDR1 and CDR2 (germline): MNHEY, SMNVEV (reference sequence). This CDR3 comprises 17 residues. Trimming stripped 4 bases from V and 0 bases from J, with 19 bases between.

The chain links TRBV5-6 to TRBJ1-2, with D unresolved. The CDR3 contains 13 residues. Trimming took off 1 base at V and 8 bases at J, with 12 bases between the two ends. CDR1 and CDR2 (germline): SGHDT, YYEEEE. The CDR3 sequence: CASSLIVLGGYTF. CDR3 in DNA: TGTGCCAGCAGCTTGATCGTCCTAGGCGGCTACACCTTC.

This chain joins TRBV3-1 (or the pseudogene TRBV3-2) and TRBJ2-1, with D possibly matching TRBD2 (5 bases). Germline values: CDR1 LGHDT, CDR2 YNNKEL (reference sequence). V lost 0 bases and J 3 bases, leaving 9 bases between the germline ends. The CDR3 length is 15 residues. The CDR3 loop is CASSQEVGVYNEQFF. The DNA for the CDR3 is TGTGCCAGCAGCCAAGAGGTCGGGGTCTACAATGAGCAGTTCTTC.